The 32 T cell receptor beta chains given below trace back to one sample, sequenced in a study of shared clonotypes between healthy human individuals. Assay used: immunoSEQ multiplex PCR; TCRdb lists only in-frame clones, some missing. Counted here are tens of thousands of clones, 60% to 80% occurring once; the ten biggest clones make up around 52%. The source material was memory CD8+ T cells sorted from blood. Subset denoted: CD45RO+ cells pooled with CCR7-negative TemRA cells. All receptors derive from a man aged 30 to 39 in good health.

Only a few counts were recorded for this clone. This chain joins TRBV7-9 and TRBJ1-4; weak D call: TRBD1 (5 bases). Germline CDR1 SEHNR, CDR2 FQNEAQ (reference sequence). This CDR3 comprises 16 residues. The ends were cut back, 1 base at V and 0 bases at J, with 9 bases in the middle. CDR3 sequence reads: CASSLVQGATNEKLFF. In nucleotides, the CDR3 is TGTGCCAGCAGCTTAGTCCAGGGTGCAACTAATGAAAAACTGTTTTTT.

V is TRBV10-2 and J is TRBJ2-3, with 13 positions matching TRBD2. Per the germline V gene, CDR1 is WSHSY and CDR2 is SAAADI. Trimming cost V 6 bases and J 6 bases; bases outside gene matches: 18. This CDR3 contains 19 residues. CDR3 sequence: CASSPGLAGASRPRDTQYF. The CDR3 nucleotides are TGCGCCAGCAGCCCTGGACTAGCGGGAGCTTCCCGCCCGCGGGATACGCAGTATTTT.

This chain links TRBV13 with TRBJ2-6; 14 positions match TRBD2. The CDR3 length is 17 residues. Germline assignment: CDR1 PRHDT and CDR2 FYEKMQ (reference sequence). The V gene end was trimmed by 4 bases and the J gene end by 3 bases; junction bases not matched to a gene: 2. CDR3 DNA sequence: TGTGCCAGCAGCTCGGGACTAGCGGGAGTTGGGGCCAACGTCCTGACTTTC. Its protein is CASSSGLAGVGANVLTF. Drawing the rest from reference TRBV13 and TRBJ2-6, the complete variable domain is AAGVIQSPRHLIKEKRETATLKCYPIPRHDTVYWYQQGPGQDPQFLISFYEKMQSDKGSIPDRFSAQQFSDYHSELNMSSLELGDSALYFCASSSGLAGVGANVLTFGAGSRLTVL.

In its sample, this clone was seen a few times. The chain uses TRBV6-5 and TRBJ1-1, with unresolved D. Germline V gene data show CDR1 as MNHEY and CDR2 as SVGAGI. The CDR3 totals 11 residues. With 1 base removed from V and 5 bases from J, the gap between germline ends came to 2 bases. As DNA, the CDR3 is TGTGCCAGCAGTTACTTTACTGAAGCTTTCTTT. This sequence encodes CASSYFTEAFF.

This clone appeared a few times. The J gene is TRBJ2-7, the V gene TRBV25-1; 7 bases are a match to TRBD1. After removal of 1 base from V and 5 bases from J, the junction contained 5 bases not matched to a gene. The CDR3 contains 14 residues. Germline CDR1 MGHDK, CDR2 SYGVNS. CDR3 in DNA: TGTGCCAGCAGTGAATGGACAGGAGTCGACGAGCAGTACTTC. It specifies CASSEWTGVDEQYF.

V gene TRBV10-3 combines with J gene TRBJ1-1; 7 bases match TRBD1. Germline-derived CDR1 and CDR2 are ENHRY and SYGVKD. Losses at the gene ends were 6 bases for V and 4 bases for J; bases not matched to a gene: 8. The CDR3 runs 14 residues. Here the CDR3 DNA reads TGTGCCATCAGCGACACAGGGGACCGCACTGAAGCTTTCTTT. Translation gives CAISDTGDRTEAFF.

This clone was found a few times. The CDR3 loop is CASSFWDEQFF. The DNA for the CDR3 is TGTGCCAGCAGCTTTTGGGATGAGCAGTTCTTC. This chain joins TRBV11-3 and TRBJ2-1; D is unclear. CDR1 and CDR2 (germline): SGHNT, YENEEA. The length of the CDR3 is 11 residues. V dropped 3 bases and J dropped 8 bases, with 5 bases sitting between them.

The chain uses TRBV11-2 and TRBJ1-3, with D tentatively TRBD1 (6 bases). V lost 6 bases and J 0 bases, leaving 12 bases between the germline ends. The CDR3 runs 15 residues. Germline V lookup: CDR1 SGHAT, CDR2 FQNNGV. CDR3 sequence reads: CASRIGGSSGNTIYF. Here the CDR3 DNA reads TGTGCCAGCAGGATAGGGGGAAGCTCTGGAAACACCATATATTTT.

This clone was observed many times. J is TRBJ1-1 and V is TRBV6-5; the D is unclear. The CDR3 sequence is 12 residues long. Trimming removed 8 bases at V and 0 bases at J, with 7 bases between. Germline V gene data show CDR1 as MNHEY and CDR2 as SVGAGI. For the CDR3, the DNA is TGTGCCAGCGGTTTCATGAACACTGAAGCTTTCTTT. Protein product: CASGFMNTEAFF.

The chain is built from TRBV10-2 and TRBJ2-7, with a possible D match to TRBD1 (6 bases). V was clipped by 2 bases and J by 3 bases, with 8 bases between them. The CDR3 runs 13 residues. The germline gives CDR1 WSHSY, CDR2 SAAADI. The CDR3 DNA is TGCGCCAGCAGTGAGGGGACACACTACGAGCAGTACTTC. It translates to CASSEGTHYEQYF.

This chain uses TRBV5-1 with TRBJ2-2; 11 bases line up with TRBD2. V dropped 6 bases and J dropped 0; count of bases not matched to a gene: 7. The V gene's germline CDR1 is SGHRS and CDR2 YFSETQ. There are 17 residues in the CDR3. This CDR3 is CASTSGLAASNTGELFF. The CDR3 DNA is TGCGCCAGCACCTCGGGACTAGCGGCCTCGAACACCGGGGAGCTGTTTTTT.

The chain is built from TRBV4-2 and TRBJ1-1, with D perhaps matching TRBD1 (5 bases). Per the germline V gene, CDR1 is LGHNA and CDR2 is YNFKEQ. V was trimmed by 0 bases and J by 8 bases, leaving 10 bases between them. The CDR3 totals 13 residues. The CDR3 DNA follows: TGTGCCAGCAGCCAAGACCTGGGGCCCGAAGCTTTCTTT. Protein: CASSQDLGPEAFF.

In this sample, this clone turned up many times. CDR3 region: CASSPRLANYGYTF. CDR3 coding DNA: TGTGCCAGCAGTCCTCGTTTAGCTAACTATGGCTACACCTTC. The chain employs TRBV27 and TRBJ1-2; D not resolved. This CDR3 is built from 14 residues. Trimming shortened V by 5 bases and J by 0 bases, and 10 bases separated the two germline ends. CDR1 MNHEY and CDR2 SMNVEV come from the germline V gene (reference sequence).

This clone occurred once. CDR3 nucleotide sequence: TGCGCCAGCAGCTTGGTGGCCTACGAGCAGTACTTC. Amino acids: CASSLVAYEQYF. V usage is TRBV5-1 and J usage is TRBJ2-7; D call uncertain. CDR3 size: 12 residues. V lost 0 bases, J lost 2 bases, and 3 bases lay in between. Germline values: CDR1 SGHRS, CDR2 YFSETQ.

CDR3 bases: TGCGCCAGCAGTGAGTCGATTTATACGCAGTATTTT. Protein: CASSESIYTQYF. The rearrangement links TRBV10-2 to TRBJ2-3; D is ambiguous. Trimming took 0 bases from V and 7 from J, leaving 5 bases between them. The CDR3 spans 12 residues. Germline V gene lookup returns CDR1 WSHSY and CDR2 SAAADI.

The chain recombines TRBV13 with TRBJ2-1; possible D gene TRBD2, 5 bases. The germline CDR1 and CDR2 sequences are PRHDT and FYEKMQ (reference sequence). V lost 5 bases and J lost 6, with 23 bases in between. The CDR3 is 17 residues long. As DNA, the CDR3 is TGTGCCAGCAGCACACAACGGGGTACTTCTATATTCAATGAGCAGTTCTTC. Its translation is CASSTQRGTSIFNEQFF.

The chain joins TRBV11-3 to TRBJ2-1, with a weak D call TRBD2 (5 bases). The germline V and J ends were trimmed by 5 bases and 0 bases, with 20 bases remaining between them. The CDR3 is made up of 18 amino acids. The germline gives CDR1 SGHNT, CDR2 YENEEA. The CDR3 sequence: CASSQLEFTGSSYNEQFF. The CDR3 DNA follows: TGTGCCAGCAGCCAACTGGAGTTTACGGGGAGCTCCTACAATGAGCAGTTCTTC.

The chain has TRBV7-8 and TRBJ2-1; TRBD2 matches at 14 bases. The CDR3 has 20 amino acids. Trimming took 3 bases from V and 2 from J; bases not matched to a gene: 12. CDR1 is SGHVS and CDR2 is FQNEAQ in the germline V gene. CDR3 nucleotides: TGTGCCAGCAGCTTCCACCCGGGACTAGCGGGAGCAATCCCCTACAATGAGCAGTTCTTC. This sequence encodes CASSFHPGLAGAIPYNEQFF.

V is TRBV7-3 and J is TRBJ1-1, with TRBD1 as a possible D gene (5 bases). Germline V gene sequence: CDR1 SGHTA, CDR2 FQGTGA. V shed 3 bases and J shed 6 bases, with 23 bases lying between them. CDR3 length: 17 residues. CDR3 nucleotide sequence: TGTGCCAGCAGCTTTACTGACAGCATGTTCTCTTTGGCTGAAGCTTTCTTT. Its translation: CASSFTDSMFSLAEAFF. Supplemented by reference TRBV7-3 and TRBJ1-1, the full variable domain reads GAGVSQTPSNKVTEKGKYVELRCDPISGHTALYWYRQSLGQGPEFLIYFQGTGAADDSGLPNDRFFAVRPEGSVSTLKIQRTERGDSAVYLCASSFTDSMFSLAEAFFGQGTRLTVV.

The genes are TRBV25-1 and TRBJ2-3; TRBD2 matches 7 bases. Germline values: CDR1 MGHDK, CDR2 SYGVNS. The V segment lost 3 bases and the J segment 2 bases; nucleotides outside the gene matches: 11. The CDR3 covers 17 residues. The chain's CDR3 is CASSEGTKHLNTDTQYF. The DNA for the CDR3 is TGTGCCAGCAGTGAGGGGACTAAGCACCTAAACACAGATACGCAGTATTTT.

The chain couples TRBV11-2 to TRBJ1-3, with unresolved D. The V and J ends lost 6 bases and 2 bases respectively, with 17 bases between them. Germline V gives CDR1 SGHAT, CDR2 FQNNGV. This CDR3 has 16 residues. CDR3 nucleotide sequence: TGTGCCAGCAGTAGGGTGGCAGGTCCGGCTGGAAACACCATATATTTT. This codes for CASSRVAGPAGNTIYF.

This chain links TRBV28 with TRBJ2-2, with 9 bases lining up with TRBD1. V gave up 6 bases and J gave up 2 bases; unmatched junction bases: 10. The germline CDR1 and CDR2 sequences are MDHEN and SYDVKM. The CDR3 length is 17 residues. The CDR3 protein is CASSRTGVTSNTGELFF. CDR3 in DNA: TGTGCCAGCAGCCGGACAGGGGTGACTTCTAACACCGGGGAGCTGTTTTTT.

This clone is a singleton in its sample. V is TRBV9 and J is TRBJ2-5; 11 bases match TRBD2. The germline gives CDR1 SGDLS, CDR2 YYNGEE. This CDR3 is built from 16 residues. V was pared by 4 bases and J by 3 bases, with 8 bases of the junction left unmatched. CDR3 residues: CASSMFMGLAEETQYF. The CDR3 DNA reads as TGTGCCAGCAGCATGTTCATGGGACTAGCGGAAGAGACCCAGTACTTC.

Points on this clone: A read error may produce the germline difference seen at one junction end. The chain is built from TRBV4-1 and TRBJ2-7; TRBD2 aligns across 7 bases. This CDR3 region has 19 residues. Per the germline V gene, CDR1 is MGHRA and CDR2 is YSYEKL. CDR3 nucleotide sequence: TGCGCCAGCAACCAAGCAAAGAGCCGACTAGCTGTCAGCTCCTACGAGCAGTACTTC. It codes for CASNQAKSRLAVSSYEQYF.

The chain couples TRBV6-6 to TRBJ1-5; TRBD1 agrees at 7 bases. The ends lost 2 bases at V and 2 bases at J; junction bases unmatched: 0. Per the germline V gene, CDR1 is MNHNY and CDR2 is SVGAGI (reference sequence). This CDR3 has 14 amino acids. CDR3 sequence (DNA): TGTGCCAGCAGTTACGGACAGGGCAATCAGCCCCAGCATTTT. It specifies CASSYGQGNQPQHF.

The chain combines TRBV2 with TRBJ2-6; weak D call: TRBD2 (6 bases). CDR1 SNHLY and CDR2 FYNNEI come from the germline V gene. CDR3 size: 15 residues. Trimming took 8 bases from V and 7 from J, leaving 18 bases between them. CDR3: CASRTGVNGANVLTF. In DNA, the CDR3 is TGTGCCAGCCGGACGGGAGTTAATGGTGCCAACGTCCTGACTTTC.

This chain links TRBV20-1 with TRBJ2-7; D is unclear. Trimming removed 3 bases from V and 6 bases from J, with 9 bases in between. Germline V gives CDR1 DFQATT, CDR2 SNEGSKA (reference sequence). The CDR3 is made up of 11 amino acids. The CDR3 DNA reads as TGCAGTGCTAGGGGGAATGGCGAGCAGTACTTC. Translating it yields CSARGNGEQYF.

This clone was picked up a small number of times. The CDR3 here is CASSLGGQGHPGYTF. The DNA of the CDR3 is TGTGCCAGCAGCTTAGGGGGACAGGGGCACCCTGGCTACACCTTC. This sequence joins TRBV7-9 and TRBJ1-2; 10 bases match TRBD1. After removal of 1 base from V and 7 bases from J, the junction contained 6 bases not matched to a gene. This CDR3 comprises 15 residues. The germline V gene has CDR1 SEHNR and CDR2 FQNEAQ (reference sequence).

The CDR3 nucleotides read TGTGCCAGCAGCGGGCCGGGGAGCGGCACAGATACGCAGTATTTT. This encodes CASSGPGSGTDTQYF. The rearrangement links TRBV7-9 to TRBJ2-3; a weak D match, TRBD2 (5 bases). The CDR3 is made up of 15 amino acids. Germline-derived CDR1 and CDR2 are SEHNR and FQNEAQ (reference sequence). V gave up 5 bases and J gave up 1 base, with 13 bases separating them.

This clone was detected only a few times. V usage is TRBV27 and J usage is TRBJ2-1; TRBD1 agrees at 8 bases. Per germline, CDR1 MNHEY and CDR2 SMNVEV (reference sequence). J gave up 5 bases and V 8 bases, and 8 bases lay outside the gene matches. CDR3 length: 14 amino acids. The CDR3 DNA reads TGTGCCAGCGGCGAGACAGGGGTGGACAATGAGCAGTTCTTC. The encoded protein is CASGETGVDNEQFF.

The CDR3 sequence: CASSPPGTGLVNEQYF. CDR3 nucleotide sequence: TGTGCCAGCAGTCCCCCCGGGACAGGGCTGGTCAACGAGCAGTACTTC. The V and J genes are TRBV9 and TRBJ2-7; the match to TRBD1 covers 9 bases. Per the germline V gene, CDR1 is SGDLS and CDR2 is YYNGEE. V trimming: 5 bases; J trimming: 5 bases; junction bases outside the gene matches: 14. The CDR3 is made up of 16 amino acids.

This chain uses TRBV27 with TRBJ2-1; D ambiguous. The CDR3 covers 13 residues. V gave up 0 bases and J gave up 5 bases, with 5 bases separating them. Germline CDR1 is MNHEY and CDR2 is SMNVEV (reference sequence). CDR3 sequence reads: CASSLSLHNEQFF. DNA of the CDR3: TGTGCCAGCAGTTTATCGCTCCACAATGAGCAGTTCTTC.